This paragraph reports one T cell receptor (beta chain). As yet, its antigen is unknown. The data belong to a study of shared clonotypes between healthy human individuals. General study findings and limits: Clonotypes shared by all four donors outscored non-shared clonotypes in generation probability.

Libraries were prepared by immunoSEQ multiplex PCR; TCRdb keeps only in-frame clonotypes and omits some of them. The sample includes millions of clones, 85% to 95% of them seen just once. The V and J ends lost 2 bases and 6 bases respectively, with 14 bases between them. Germline-derived CDR1 and CDR2 are GTSNPN and SVGIG (reference sequence). The CDR3 extends over 15 amino acids. The sequenced sample was naive CD4+ T cells sorted from blood. Subset of the sample: CD45RA+ positively selected. This TCR was recovered from a man aged 18 to 29 in good health. V and J are TRBV30 and TRBJ1-6; a possible D gene is TRBD1 (5 bases). The CDR3 loop is CAWSSQGGPNSPLHF. CDR3 DNA: TGTGCCTGGAGTAGCCAGGGAGGTCCTAATTCACCCCTCCACTTT.